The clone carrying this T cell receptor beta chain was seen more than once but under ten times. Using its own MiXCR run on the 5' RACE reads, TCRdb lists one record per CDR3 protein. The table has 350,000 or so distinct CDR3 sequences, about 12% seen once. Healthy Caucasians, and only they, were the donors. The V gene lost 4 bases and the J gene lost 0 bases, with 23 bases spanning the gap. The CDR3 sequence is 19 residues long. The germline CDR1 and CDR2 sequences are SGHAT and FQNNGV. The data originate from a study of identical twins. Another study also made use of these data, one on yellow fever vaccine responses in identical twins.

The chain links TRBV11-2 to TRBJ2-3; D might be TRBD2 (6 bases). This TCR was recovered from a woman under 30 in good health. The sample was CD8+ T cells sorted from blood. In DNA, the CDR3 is TGTGCCAGCAGCTCTTATTTTGTGTTTAGCGGAGCCAGCACAGATACGCAGTATTTT. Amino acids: CASSSYFVFSGASTDTQYF.